One sample yielded the 12 T cell receptor beta chains listed below, sequenced in a study of CD8+CD57+ T cells in acquired aplastic anemia. The use of genomic DNA as template underpinned the TCR beta VDJ and CDR3 profiling. Each CDR3 protein is one row after TCRdb ran MiXCR on the reads. This table holds 200,000 to 250,000 distinct CDR3 sequences, 30% to 40% found once. Sequencing was performed on sorted CD4+, CD8+, or CD8+CD57+ T cells (not recorded which) from PBMCs. The receptors originated from a human donor in good health, serving as a control.

Concerning this clonotype itself: One base away lies a much larger clone, so this may be a sequencing read error. V usage is TRBV5-1 and J usage is TRBJ2-6; the match to TRBD1 covers 9 bases. Germline V gene lookup returns CDR1 SGHRS and CDR2 YFSETQ. CDR3 length: 17 residues. CDR3 in DNA: TGCGCCAGCAGCCCGGCAGGACAGGGGCATGGGGCCAGCGTCCTGACTTTC. Protein: CASSPAGQGHGASVLTF.

The chain uses TRBV6-1 and TRBJ2-7; the match to TRBD2 covers 11 bases. The junction had 6 bases not matched to a gene; V was cut back by 0 bases and J by 5 bases. CDR1 MNHNS and CDR2 SASEGT come from the germline V gene. CDR3 length: 16 residues. In DNA, the CDR3 is TGTGCCAGCAGTGAAGCCCTAGCGGGAGGCCGGGACGAGCAGTACTTC. Its protein is CASSEALAGGRDEQYF.

Comment on this clonotype: The CDR3 does not close with the conserved phenylalanine or tryptophan, likely indicating a read error. The V call is TRBV5-4, the J call TRBJ1-1, with D hard to call. V lost 3 bases and J lost 0, with 9 bases in between. This CDR3 has 14 residues. Germline V gene sequence: CDR1 SGHNT, CDR2 YYREEE (reference sequence). The CDR3 is CASSSSAMNTEAFS. The CDR3 DNA reads TGTGCCAGCAGCTCTTCAGCTATGAACACTGAAGCTTTCTCT.

This clonotype showed up many times. In DNA form, the CDR3 reads TGTGCCATCAGTGCGGGGATGAACACTGAAGCTTTCTTT. Protein sequence: CAISAGMNTEAFF. The chain joins TRBV10-3 to TRBJ1-1; D is ambiguous. The CDR3 contains 13 residues. Germline CDR1 is ENHRY and CDR2 is SYGVKD. Deletions cut 4 bases from V and 0 bases from J, with 6 bases between.

The V gene is TRBV12-3 or TRBV12-4, the J gene TRBJ1-1; no reliable D call. Trimming took 5 bases from V and 5 from J, leaving 18 bases between them. The CDR3 has 15 residues. CDR3 amino acids: CASSPMGGLVTEAFF. The CDR3 nucleotides are TGTGCCAGCAGTCCCATGGGAGGGTTGGTGACTGAAGCTTTCTTT.

This clonotype has at least ten counts. The chain joins TRBV7-8 to TRBJ1-2; weak D call: TRBD1 (6 bases). The CDR3 sequence is 15 residues long. Deletions cut 3 bases from V and 7 bases from J, with 18 bases between. Per the germline V gene, CDR1 is SGHVS and CDR2 is FQNEAQ. The DNA for the CDR3 is TGTGCCAGCAGCTTCAGGGCAGGGGCTGGTCGTGGCTACACCTTC. Translating it yields CASSFRAGAGRGYTF.

The table lists this clonotype with many counts. This sequence joins TRBV9 and TRBJ2-2; D uncertain. Germline lookup yields CDR1 SGDLS and CDR2 YYNGEE. The ends were cut back, 0 bases at V and 7 bases at J, with 7 bases in the middle. This CDR3 has 13 amino acids. The CDR3 nucleotides read TGTGCCAGCAGCGTAGGCTTGGGCGGGGAGCTGTTTTTT. This encodes CASSVGLGGELFF.

In regard to this clonotype: A much larger clone lies one base from this, so it may be a read error. The chain couples TRBV20-1 to TRBJ1-4; 9 bases match TRBD1. The CDR3 covers 14 residues. V shed 5 bases and J 8 bases; nucleotides not matched to a gene: 9. Per the germline V gene, CDR1 is DFQATT and CDR2 is SNEGSKA (reference sequence). CDR3 sequence reads: CSAGVRTGVEKLFF. The DNA of the CDR3 is TGCAGTGCTGGAGTTCGGACAGGGGTGGAAAAACTGTTTTTT.

This clonotype was counted ten times or more. The CDR3 DNA sequence: TGTGCCAGCCGCAGGGGGGGGCAGACAGATACGCAGTATTTT. This gives the protein CASRRGGQTDTQYF. The chain combines TRBV25-1 with TRBJ2-3; either TRBD1 or TRBD2 may supply D (7 bases each). The V gene's germline CDR1 is MGHDK and CDR2 SYGVNS. This CDR3 is built from 14 residues. V was pared by 8 bases and J by 3 bases, with 15 bases between.

A note on this clonotype: Without the conserved terminal phenylalanine or tryptophan, this CDR3 likely stems from a read error. The rearrangement uses TRBV15 and TRBJ2-7, with 9 nucleotides matching TRBD1. The CDR3 length is 15 residues. Looked up from germline, CDR1 is LNHNV and CDR2 is YYDKDF (reference sequence). The J segment lost 1 base and the V segment lost 1 base, leaving 2 bases of the junction unmatched. CDR3 DNA sequence: TGTGCCACCAGCAGAGCCGGGACAGGGTCCTACGAGCAGTACTCC. Protein: CATSRAGTGSYEQYS.

This clonotype was observed many times. The chain employs TRBV9 and TRBJ1-2; D not certain. The V gene lost 3 bases and the J gene lost 4 bases, with 10 bases spanning the gap. CDR3 length: 13 amino acids. Germline V lookup: CDR1 SGDLS, CDR2 YYNGEE. The CDR3 sequence: CASSAGNAYGYTF. The CDR3 DNA is TGTGCCAGCAGCGCGGGGAACGCCTATGGCTACACCTTC. Together with reference TRBV9 and TRBJ1-2, the CDR3 gives the full variable domain: DSGVTQTPKHLITATGQRVTLRCSPRSGDLSVYWYQQSLDQGLQFLIQYYNGEERAKGNILERFSAQQFPDLHSELNLSSLELGDSALYFCASSAGNAYGYTFGSGTRLTVV.

The V call is TRBV25-1, the J call TRBJ1-6; possibly TRBD1 for D (5 bases). V lost 6 bases and J lost 3, with 12 bases in between. Per germline, CDR1 MGHDK and CDR2 SYGVNS. This CDR3 has 15 residues. CDR3 nucleotides: TGTGCCAGCAGGGCCGCAGGGCTCTATAATTCACCCCTCCACTTT. This codes for CASRAAGLYNSPLHF.